This TCR beta chain came from a study of Ad26.COV2.S vaccination and SARS-CoV-2 variants. Points from the study as a whole: Spike-specific TCR breadth ran higher among vaccine recipients than placebo recipients.

Sequencing used immunoSEQ multiplex PCR; TCRdb keeps in-frame clones, though not all of them. The table lists about 420,000 clones, approximately 87% of them singletons. Germline V CDR1 and CDR2: SQVTM, ANQGSEA. This CDR3 has 16 amino acids. V was clipped by 7 bases and J by 1 base, with 17 bases between them. About this clone: Antigen specificity is unknown.

Treatment denoted: some 20 received Ad26.COV2.S at low or high dose, single or two shots; 5 received placebo; per-sample allocation not given. Day 63 following the first vaccine or placebo injection was when the samples were taken. An Ad26 vector was used to express Wuhan-strain SARS-CoV-2 spike as the vaccine. The sequence derives from a person aged 18-60 years who received the Ad26.COV2.S COVID-19 vaccine or a placebo. This sample comprised peripheral blood, obtained in a trial of Ad26.COV2.S vaccine versus placebo. V usage is TRBV29-1 and J usage is TRBJ2-6; D is perhaps TRBD1 (5 bases). Here the CDR3 reads CSAVPATGSGANVLTF. In DNA form, the CDR3 reads TGCAGCGCCGTACCAGCTACAGGTTCTGGGGCCAACGTCCTGACTTTC.